This T cell receptor beta chain was observed in a study of cytomegalovirus exposure and HLA in healthy donors. Points on this clone: Its antigen is unknown.

Both 60 Vbeta primers and 13 Jbeta primers went into the PCR. Here immunoSEQ multiplex PCR was the method, and the copy in TCRdb shows in-frame clones only, minus some. The sample contains some 130,000 clones, over 70% of which appear only once. The CDR3 is 13 residues long. V lost 1 base and J 4 bases, leaving 7 bases between the germline ends. CDR1 and CDR2 (germline): KGHSH, LQKENI. Study findings and constraints: Rarity held for most TCR sequences, but there were some public TCRs that occurred in many donors. Donor immune exposure was known only as CMV serostatus.

Sequenced sample: PBMCs. The chain recombines TRBV18 with TRBJ1-1; D call uncertain. The receptor was derived from a woman aged 18-35 years in good health and CMV-seronegative. DNA of the CDR3: TGTGCCAGCTCACCACAGACAAGCACTGAAGCTTTCTTT. It encodes CASSPQTSTEAFF.